The 22 T cell receptor beta chains below come from one sample, sequenced in a study of T cell responses to AZD1222 COVID-19 vaccine. Profiling relied on immunoSEQ multiplex PCR, and the TCRdb table lists in-frame clones only, not all of them. There are about 120,000 clones in the sample; approximately 87% occur only once, and around 12% lies in the top ten. This material consisted of peripheral blood, taken on day 0 of AZD1222 vaccination. These receptors all stem from an adult in good health.

CDR3 sequence: CASSLGQWRGYTF. In nucleotides, the CDR3 is TGTGCCAGCAGTTTAGGGCAGTGGAGAGGCTACACCTTC. The chain uses TRBV28 and TRBJ1-2; the D is unclear. V lost 2 bases and J lost 8, with 12 bases in between. The CDR3 contains 13 residues. The germline CDR1 and CDR2 sequences are MDHEN and SYDVKM.

The genes are TRBV11-2 and TRBJ2-1; 8 positions agree with TRBD1. The germline V gene encodes CDR1 SGHAT and CDR2 FQNNGV. The CDR3 has 15 amino acids. V was clipped by 1 base and J by 6 bases; unmatched bases: 5. The CDR3 sequence: CASSLGTGGVNEQFF. As DNA, the CDR3 is TGTGCCAGCAGCTTAGGAACAGGGGGAGTCAATGAGCAGTTCTTC.

The chain uses TRBV7-2 and TRBJ1-2; the match to TRBD1 covers 8 bases. J gave up 4 bases and V 6 bases, and 1 base lay outside the gene matches. There are 12 residues in the CDR3. CDR1 and CDR2 (germline): SGHTA, FQGNSA. CDR3: CASRTGVYGYTF. CDR3 DNA: TGTGCCAGCAGGACAGGGGTCTATGGCTACACCTTC.

The rearrangement joins TRBV7-2 to TRBJ2-7; D gene ambiguous. This CDR3 spans 13 amino acids. V lost 1 base to trimming and J lost 4 bases, with 8 bases between them. Looked up from germline, CDR1 is SGHTA and CDR2 is FQGNSA. In DNA form, the CDR3 reads TGTGCCAGCAGCTTAGTGTCCGAGTACGAGCAGTACTTC. It encodes CASSLVSEYEQYF.

V gene TRBV6-2 or TRBV6-3 combines with J gene TRBJ1-5; D is undetermined. Trimming cost V 6 bases and J 6 bases, with 15 bases left between them. The CDR3 contains 14 residues. Germline CDR1 is MNHEY and CDR2 is SVGEGT. The CDR3 nucleotides read TGTGCCAGCAGCCCGGGTAGGCACGGTCAGCCCCAGCATTTT. Translating gives CASSPGRHGQPQHF.

This clone was picked up a small number of times. The gene calls are TRBV6-1 and TRBJ1-5; D is ambiguous. The V gene's germline CDR1 is MNHNS and CDR2 SASEGT. The CDR3 is 20 amino acids. V dropped 0 bases and J dropped 4 bases, with 25 bases sitting between them. Here the CDR3 reads CASSEAGERGRANKNQPQHF. CDR3 nucleotide sequence: TGTGCCAGCAGTGAAGCGGGAGAGCGGGGTAGGGCGAACAAAAATCAGCCCCAGCATTTT.

J is TRBJ1-1 and V is TRBV3-1 (or the pseudogene TRBV3-2); D perhaps matches TRBD1 (6 bases). V lost 4 bases, J lost 4 bases, and 13 bases lay in between. CDR3 length equals 14 residues. Germline CDR1 and CDR2: LGHDT and YNNKEL (reference sequence). DNA for the CDR3: TGTGCCAGCAGCCGCACAGGGTCTGGCACTGAAGCTTTCTTT. Translated: CASSRTGSGTEAFF.

The table lists this clone with a count of one. CDR3 loop: CASSSSGSDYGYTF. Here the CDR3 DNA reads TGTGCCAGCAGTTCCTCAGGGTCGGACTATGGCTACACCTTC. The chain uses TRBV28 and TRBJ1-2, with a weak D call TRBD1 (5 bases). CDR3 size: 14 residues. Per germline, CDR1 MDHEN and CDR2 SYDVKM. Deletions cut 4 bases from V and 3 bases from J, with 12 bases between.

The rearrangement uses TRBV11-2 and TRBJ2-5; 9 bases match TRBD1. Looked up from germline, CDR1 is SGHAT and CDR2 is FQNNGV. CDR3 length: 16 residues. Unmatched junction bases numbered 7, after V lost 1 base and J lost 4 bases. DNA of the CDR3: TGTGCCAGCAGCTTAGGACAGGGGGACGCGTCAGAGACCCAGTACTTC. It specifies CASSLGQGDASETQYF.

V is TRBV10-2 and J is TRBJ2-7; tentatively, D is TRBD2 (6 bases). CDR1 is WSHSY, CDR2 SAAADI, per germline. The CDR3 runs to 15 residues. Trimming took 2 bases from V and 1 from J, leaving 12 bases between them. The CDR3 spells CASSELGLTSYEQYF. The CDR3 bases are TGCGCCAGCAGTGAGCTCGGACTAACGTCCTACGAGCAGTACTTC.

This rearrangement joins TRBV28 to TRBJ1-5; D is perhaps TRBD1 (6 bases). Trimming stripped 3 bases from V and 6 bases from J, with 15 bases between. The CDR3 spans 15 residues. Looked up from germline, CDR1 is MDHEN and CDR2 is SYDVKM. The CDR3 bases are TGTGCCAGCAGTTTCCCGGGGGCTGGGATTCAGCCCCAGCATTTT. Amino acids: CASSFPGAGIQPQHF. Using reference TRBV28 and TRBJ1-5 for the parts outside the CDR3, the full variable domain is DVKVTQSSRYLVKRTGEKVFLECVQDMDHENMFWYRQDPGLGLRLIYFSYDVKMKEKGDIPEGYSVSREKKERFSLILESASTNQTSMYLCASSFPGAGIQPQHFGDGTRLSIL.

Only one count was recorded for this clone. V usage is TRBV6-2 or TRBV6-3 and J usage is TRBJ2-1; D unclear. Between the trimmed V and J ends, which lost 1 base and 8 bases, there was a span of 21 bases. The CDR3 runs 17 residues. Germline CDR1 is MNHEY and CDR2 is SVGEGT. The CDR3 here is CASSYYPPERESDEQFF. The CDR3 DNA follows: TGTGCCAGCAGTTACTACCCACCGGAGCGAGAGTCGGATGAGCAGTTCTTC.

The rearrangement links TRBV24-1 to TRBJ2-1, with D perhaps matching TRBD1 or TRBD2 (5 bases each). Germline V CDR1 and CDR2: KGHDR, SFDVKD. V lost 4 bases to trimming and J lost 4 bases, with 13 bases between them. There are 15 residues in the CDR3. CDR3 sequence (DNA): TGTGCCACCAGTGACGGGGCAGCCCCTTACAATGAGCAGTTCTTC. Translation: CATSDGAAPYNEQFF.

The rearrangement uses TRBV25-1 and TRBJ1-4; 7 bases align to TRBD1. J lost 8 bases, V lost 4 bases, and 7 bases had no gene match. The CDR3 totals 14 residues. CDR1 and CDR2 from the germline V gene are MGHDK and SYGVNS. In nucleotides, the CDR3 is TGTGCCAGCAGTGGGCACAGGGGAAGGGAAAAACTGTTTTTT. Amino acid sequence: CASSGHRGREKLFF. Drawing the rest from reference TRBV25-1 and TRBJ1-4, the complete variable domain is EADIYQTPRYLVIGTGKKITLECSQTMGHDKMYWYQQDPGMELHLIHYSYGVNSTEKGDLSSESTVSRIRTEHFPLTLESARPSHTSQYLCASSGHRGREKLFFGSGTQLSVL.

J is TRBJ2-1 and V is TRBV5-1, with a weak D call TRBD1 (6 bases). The CDR3 is 16 residues long. The ends were cut back, 0 bases at V and 6 bases at J, with 16 bases in the middle. Germline CDR1 reads SGHRS; CDR2 reads YFSETQ. CDR3 DNA: TGCGCCAGCAGCTTGGTCGGCAGGGGTAAGAGCAATGAGCAGTTCTTC. This codes for CASSLVGRGKSNEQFF.

CDR3 nucleotide sequence: TGTGCCACGCGGACTAGCGGGAGTATTGCGGACGAGCAGTACTTC. Its translation: CATRTSGSIADEQYF. This chain joins TRBV10-3 and TRBJ2-7; 13 bases are shared with TRBD2. The J segment lost 5 bases and the V segment lost 10 bases, leaving 11 bases of the junction unmatched. Germline V lookup: CDR1 ENHRY, CDR2 SYGVKD. This CDR3 spans 15 amino acids.

This clone has a single count. The rearrangement links TRBV19 to TRBJ1-5, with D possibly matching TRBD1 (5 bases). Germline-derived CDR1 and CDR2 are LNHDA and SQIVND (reference sequence). Between the trimmed V and J ends, which lost 4 bases and 11 bases, there was a span of 21 bases. The CDR3 covers 15 residues. This CDR3 reads CASSNGVTLATAQHF. For the CDR3, the DNA is TGTGCCAGTAGTAATGGTGTTACATTAGCGACAGCCCAGCATTTT.

This clone was counted once. This chain joins TRBV6-4 and TRBJ2-3; the D is unclear. V lost 4 bases and J 0 bases, leaving 11 bases between the germline ends. This CDR3 is built from 15 residues. Germline CDR1 reads MRHNA; CDR2 reads SNTAGT. CDR3 nucleotides: TGTGCCAGCAGTGTCAACAGAAAAAGCACAGATACGCAGTATTTT. Its translation is CASSVNRKSTDTQYF.

The chain carries TRBV7-2 and TRBJ2-1; no reliable D call. This CDR3 is 13 amino acids long. Trimming cost V 9 bases and J 0 bases, with 9 bases left between them. Germline assignment: CDR1 SGHTA and CDR2 FQGNSA. Here the CDR3 DNA reads TGTGCCAGTGCGGAAAGCTCCTACAATGAGCAGTTCTTC. This translates into CASAESSYNEQFF.

This sequence joins TRBV2 and TRBJ1-1, with D unclear. The CDR3 contains 15 residues. Trimming pared 6 bases from V and 1 base from J, leaving 15 bases between. The germline CDR1 and CDR2 sequences are SNHLY and FYNNEI. The CDR3 region has the DNA TGTGCCAGCAGCCGAAAGGGAATAGCGAACACTGAAGCTTTCTTT. It encodes CASSRKGIANTEAFF. The complete variable domain, with remaining parts taken from reference TRBV2 and TRBJ1-1, reads EPEVTQTPSHQVTQMGQEVILRCVPISNHLYFYWYRQILGQKVEFLVSFYNNEISEKSEIFDDQFSVERPDGSNFTLKIRSTKLEDSAMYFCASSRKGIANTEAFFGQGTRLTVV.

V gene TRBV4-1 combines with J gene TRBJ2-7, with D possibly matching TRBD2 (6 bases). CDR1 and CDR2 from the germline V gene are MGHRA and YSYEKL. V lost 1 base and J lost 2, with 21 bases in between. CDR3 length equals 18 residues. The CDR3 bases are TGCGCCAGCAGCCAAGTGTTCCGTCACGCCGGGGGAGCCTACGAGCAGTACTTC. This sequence encodes CASSQVFRHAGGAYEQYF.

The CDR3 sequence is CASSPAVLAETQYF. The CDR3 nucleotides read TGTGCCAGCTCACCCGCGGTACTAGCGGAGACCCAGTACTTC. This sequence joins TRBV18 and TRBJ2-5, with 7 bases identical to TRBD2. Germline V CDR1 and CDR2: KGHSH, LQKENI. This CDR3 has 14 residues. Losses at the gene ends were 3 bases for V and 5 bases for J; bases not matched to a gene: 6.